One and the same sample provided the 11 T cell receptor beta chains below, sequenced in a study of cytotoxic CD8 clonotypes in ibrutinib-treated CLL. Measured with immunoSEQ multiplex PCR; TCRdb has only the in-frame clones, and not every one. Of 25,000 to 30,000 clones in the sample, about three quarters were seen once. The sample in question was PBMCs, obtained after 24 months of ibrutinib treatment. The receptors were sampled from a human donor with chronic lymphocytic leukemia.

The chain has TRBV19 and TRBJ2-1; D call uncertain. CDR1 is LNHDA and CDR2 is SQIVND in the germline V gene (reference sequence). The CDR3 covers 13 residues. Between the trimmed V and J ends, which lost 3 bases and 2 bases, there was a span of 5 bases. CDR3: CASSIGTYNEQFF. The CDR3 region has the DNA TGTGCCAGTAGTATCGGCACCTACAATGAGCAGTTCTTC.

This clone appeared a few times. J is TRBJ1-2 and V is TRBV7-9; 7 nucleotides agree with TRBD1. The CDR3 sequence is 15 residues long. V lost 5 bases and J lost 6; bases outside the gene matches: 12. Germline V gene lookup returns CDR1 SEHNR and CDR2 FQNEAQ (reference sequence). For the CDR3, the DNA is TGTGCCAGCAGCAGAGTGAGCACAGGGGAAAATGGCTACACCTTC. Its protein product is CASSRVSTGENGYTF.

In its sample, this clone was seen a few times. The CDR3, as DNA: TGTGCCAGCAGCTCACTACAGGGGGAGCAGTACTTC. It translates to CASSSLQGEQYF. The genes are TRBV5-6 and TRBJ2-7; 7 bases match TRBD1. The germline CDR1 and CDR2 sequences are SGHDT and YYEEEE. The V gene end was trimmed by 3 bases and the J gene end by 7 bases; junction bases not matched to a gene: 4. CDR3 length: 12 amino acids.

This chain links TRBV7-8 with TRBJ1-1; possible D gene TRBD1, 5 bases. V was clipped by 2 bases and J by 7 bases, with 11 bases between them. Per the germline V gene, CDR1 is SGHVS and CDR2 is FQNEAQ. The CDR3 sequence is 13 residues long. The CDR3 is CASSLSREGEAFF. Written as DNA, the CDR3 is TGTGCCAGCAGCTTAAGCAGGGAAGGTGAAGCTTTCTTT. Full variable domain (remainder filled in from reference TRBV7-8 and TRBJ1-1): GAGVSQSPRYKVAKRGQDVALRCDPISGHVSLFWYQQALGQGPEFLTYFQNEAQLDKSGLPSDRFFAERPEGSVSTLKIQRTQQEDSAVYLCASSLSREGEAFFGQGTRLTVV.

V is TRBV5-1 and J is TRBJ2-5; D remains ambiguous. Germline V gene data show CDR1 as SGHRS and CDR2 as YFSETQ. V was clipped by 4 bases and J by 2 bases, with 12 bases between them. The CDR3 sequence is 14 residues long. CDR3 protein: CASSPRVEQETQYF. The CDR3 nucleotides are TGCGCCAGCAGCCCCCGGGTAGAACAAGAGACCCAGTACTTC.

The chain recombines TRBV7-2 with TRBJ2-3; possible D gene TRBD2, 6 bases. V lost 2 bases and J 0 bases, leaving 12 bases between the germline ends. Germline CDR1 SGHTA, CDR2 FQGNSA. The CDR3 is 16 residues long. CDR3 in DNA: TGTGCCAGCAGCTTATTTGTCGGGACTAGCACAGATACGCAGTATTTT. Translation gives CASSLFVGTSTDTQYF.

This chain links TRBV6-5 with TRBJ2-2; no clear D gene. The CDR3 is 13 residues long. Trimming pared 1 base from V and 8 bases from J, leaving 8 bases between. Germline lookup yields CDR1 MNHEY and CDR2 SVGAGI. In DNA, the CDR3 is TGTGCCAGCAGTTACTTGGGTCTAGGGGAGCTGTTTTTT. Protein: CASSYLGLGELFF.

This clone showed up just once. The chain employs TRBV4-1 and TRBJ2-3; D uncertain. Germline-derived CDR1 and CDR2 are MGHRA and YSYEKL. CDR3 length: 14 amino acids. V shed 4 bases and J shed 4 bases, with 12 bases lying between them. CDR3 nucleotides: TGCGCCAGCAGCCCCAGTTTGGGATCAGATACGCAGTATTTT. It encodes CASSPSLGSDTQYF.

V gene TRBV19 combines with J gene TRBJ2-7, with 8 bases aligning to TRBD1. The CDR3 totals 12 residues. Germline CDR1 and CDR2: LNHDA and SQIVND (reference sequence). Trimming removed 8 bases from V and 7 bases from J; junction bases left unmatched: 7. CDR3 protein: CASWTGSGEQYF. The CDR3 region has the DNA TGTGCCAGTTGGACAGGGTCGGGGGAGCAGTACTTC.

This clone was seen only a few times. This chain links TRBV18 with TRBJ2-7, with D possibly called TRBD1 or TRBD2 (6 bases each). The CDR3 contains 15 residues. Trimming pared 6 bases from V and 5 bases from J, leaving 20 bases between. Germline CDR1 KGHSH, CDR2 LQKENI. CDR3 DNA: TGTGCCAGCTCCAAGACTCTTGAGGGGGGCCACGAGCAGTACTTC. Translated: CASSKTLEGGHEQYF.

The chain joins TRBV28 to TRBJ1-2; possibly TRBD1 for D (5 bases). This CDR3 is built from 13 residues. V shed 2 bases and J shed 5 bases, with 9 bases lying between them. The germline V gene encodes CDR1 MDHEN and CDR2 SYDVKM. The CDR3 region is CASSLRDWYGYTF. Written as DNA, the CDR3 is TGTGCCAGCAGTTTAAGGGACTGGTATGGCTACACCTTC.